Sequencing of this T cell receptor (beta chain) was carried out in a study of cytomegalovirus exposure and HLA in healthy donors. The wider study: The same platform as the 650 to 700 first-cohort repertoires was used for the 110 or so validation repertoires, a later analysis reported.

CDR1 and CDR2 from the germline V gene are SGDLS and YYNGEE. The J segment lost 4 bases and the V segment lost 4 bases, leaving 6 bases of the junction unmatched. The CDR3 is 14 residues long. Sequencing used immunoSEQ multiplex PCR; TCRdb keeps in-frame clones, though not all of them. The sample holds some 130,000 clones, approximately 82% seen once. The sequenced sample consisted of PBMCs. The J gene is TRBJ1-1, the V gene TRBV9, with TRBD1 matching 8 bases. The receptor's source is a man aged 25-45 years in good health and CMV-seropositive. CDR3 protein: CASSRQGLSTEAFF. CDR3 in DNA: TGTGCCAGCAGCCGACAGGGGTTATCCACTGAAGCTTTCTTT.